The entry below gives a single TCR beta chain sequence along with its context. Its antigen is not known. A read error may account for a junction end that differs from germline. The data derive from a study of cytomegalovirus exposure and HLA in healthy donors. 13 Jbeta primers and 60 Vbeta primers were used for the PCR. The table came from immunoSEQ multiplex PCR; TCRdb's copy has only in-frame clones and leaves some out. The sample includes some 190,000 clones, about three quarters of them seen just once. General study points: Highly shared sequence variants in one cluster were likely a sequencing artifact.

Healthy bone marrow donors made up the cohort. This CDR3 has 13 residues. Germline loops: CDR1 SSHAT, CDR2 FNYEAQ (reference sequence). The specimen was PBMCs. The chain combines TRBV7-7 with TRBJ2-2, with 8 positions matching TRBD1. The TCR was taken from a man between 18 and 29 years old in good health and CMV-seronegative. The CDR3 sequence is CASSSTGDGGLFF. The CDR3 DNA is TGTGCTAGCAGTTCGACAGGGGACGGGGGGCTGTTTTTT.